Each of the 11 T cell receptor beta chains below was sequenced from the same sample in a study of T cells in Graves' hyperthyroidism and ophthalmopathy. What was amplified from RNA transcripts were TCR beta CDR3 regions. First-round RT-PCR targeting the TCR CDR3 was performed with the HTBI primer set. TCRdb analysed the multiplex PCR reads with MiXCR anew, one entry per CDR3 protein. The repertoire has 750,000 to 950,000 distinct CDR3 sequences, approximately 40% of them found once; the top ten carry over 8%. Material for sequencing was blood. Source of these receptors: a man aged 18 to 29 with Graves' hyperthyroidism.

This clonotype has more than one count but fewer than ten. The chain is built from TRBV5-1 and TRBJ2-2, with 9 positions matching TRBD2. Germline CDR1 is SGHRS and CDR2 is YFSETQ. V was pared by 0 bases and J by 6 bases, with 3 bases of the junction left unmatched. CDR3 length: 15 amino acids. The CDR3 coding sequence is TGCGCCAGCAGCTTGGCCAGCGGGGGGTCCGGGGAGCTGTTTTTT. This sequence encodes CASSLASGGSGELFF. The full variable domain, with the rest looked up from reference TRBV5-1 and TRBJ2-2, is KAGVTQTPRYLIKTRGQQVTLSCSPISGHRSVSWYQQTPGQGLQFLFEYFSETQRNKGNFPGRFSGRQFSNSRSEMNVSTLELGDSALYLCASSLASGGSGELFFGEGSRLTVL.

The chain employs TRBV29-1 and TRBJ2-7, with 7 bases aligning to TRBD2. Losses at the gene ends were 8 bases for V and 2 bases for J; bases not matched to a gene: 12. The CDR3 sequence is 14 residues long. CDR1 and CDR2 from the germline V gene are SQVTM and ANQGSEA. CDR3 residues: CSSSGGTVTYEQYF. In nucleotides, the CDR3 is TGCAGCTCCTCCGGGGGGACGGTCACCTACGAGCAGTACTTC.

This clonotype was seen many times. The chain employs TRBV6-6 and TRBJ1-4; no definite D call. The CDR3 sequence is 14 residues long. With 5 bases removed from V and 4 bases from J, the gap between germline ends came to 11 bases. CDR1 is MNHNY and CDR2 is SVGAGI in the germline V gene (reference sequence). CDR3 sequence: CASSRRELNEKLFF. CDR3 coding DNA: TGTGCCAGCAGTCGCAGAGAACTTAATGAAAAACTGTTTTTT.

This clonotype was seen only a few times. V usage is TRBV10-3 and J usage is TRBJ2-7; 8 bases agree with TRBD2. The CDR3 spans 14 residues. The germline V gene has CDR1 ENHRY and CDR2 SYGVKD. V trimming: 11 bases; J trimming: 2 bases; junction bases outside the gene matches: 11. For the CDR3, the DNA is TGTGCCGTCCAACAGACGGGAGGGACCTACGAGCAGTACTTC. Translating it yields CAVQQTGGTYEQYF.

The V gene is TRBV7-2, the J gene TRBJ2-5; tentative D call: TRBD2 (5 bases). Germline V gene lookup returns CDR1 SGHTA and CDR2 FQGNSA. This CDR3 comprises 16 residues. Deletions cut 5 bases from V and 4 bases from J, with 20 bases between. CDR3 DNA: TGTGCCAGCAGCCATGGAGGTGGTCGGATCGGAGAGACCCAGTACTTC. Its protein is CASSHGGGRIGETQYF. Drawing the rest from reference TRBV7-2 and TRBJ2-5, the complete variable domain is GAGVSQSPSNKVTEKGKDVELRCDPISGHTALYWYRQSLGQGLEFLIYFQGNSAPDKSGLPSDRFSAERTGGSVSTLTIQRTQQEDSAVYLCASSHGGGRIGETQYFGPGTRLLVL.

The chain carries TRBV4-2 and TRBJ2-7; D gene uncertain. CDR3 size: 14 residues. Trimming cost V 1 base and J 4 bases, with 11 bases left between them. Germline V gives CDR1 LGHNA, CDR2 YNFKEQ. CDR3 nucleotide sequence: TGTGCCAGCAGCCAAGTGGTCTTACAGTACGAGCAGTACTTC. This gives the protein CASSQVVLQYEQYF.

This clonotype was observed many times. This chain uses TRBV5-1 with TRBJ1-1; TRBD1 is a possible D gene (6 bases). With 0 bases removed from V and 7 bases from J, the gap between germline ends came to 10 bases. The germline V gene has CDR1 SGHRS and CDR2 YFSETQ. The length of the CDR3 is 13 residues. The chain's CDR3 is CASSLGTVDEAFF. The CDR3 DNA follows: TGCGCCAGCAGCTTGGGGACAGTCGATGAAGCTTTCTTT.

A few counts support this clonotype. The chain combines TRBV4-3 with TRBJ2-7; 7 bases agree with TRBD1. The CDR3 is 14 amino acids. In germline, CDR1 is LGHNA, CDR2 YSLEER. V trimming: 1 base; J trimming: 3 bases; junction bases outside the gene matches: 3. The CDR3 nucleotides read TGCGCCAGCAGCCAAGGACAGGGAATCTACGAGCAGTACTTC. This codes for CASSQGQGIYEQYF.

This clonotype was seen a handful of times. The chain combines TRBV6-1 with TRBJ1-5; D possibly corresponds to TRBD1 (5 bases). Germline V gene lookup returns CDR1 MNHNS and CDR2 SASEGT. This CDR3 has 13 amino acids. V lost 7 bases, J lost 3 bases, and 10 bases lay in between. The CDR3 reads CASKGSDNQPQHF. CDR3 DNA: TGTGCCAGCAAGGGGAGTGACAATCAGCCCCAGCATTTT.

This clonotype has at least ten counts. This rearrangement joins TRBV7-9 to TRBJ1-2; D ambiguous. The CDR3 spans 15 residues. Trimming stripped 0 bases from V and 4 bases from J, with 12 bases between. Germline CDR1 is SEHNR and CDR2 is FQNEAQ (reference sequence). The DNA for the CDR3 is TGTGCCAGCAGCTTAGCGGCTGGGGATGGCTATGGCTACACCTTC. It yields the protein CASSLAAGDGYGYTF.

The chain joins TRBV7-9 to TRBJ2-2; 7 bases align to TRBD2. This CDR3 is built from 19 residues. Per the germline V gene, CDR1 is SEHNR and CDR2 is FQNEAQ (reference sequence). V shed 4 bases, J shed 6 bases, and the junction held 20 bases outside the gene matches. CDR3 sequence reads: CASSSDLLGAGERPGELFF. In nucleotides, the CDR3 is TGTGCCAGCAGCTCCGACCTACTAGGCGCGGGAGAACGTCCCGGGGAGCTGTTTTTT. Using reference TRBV7-9 and TRBJ2-2 for the parts outside the CDR3, the full variable domain is DTGVSQNPRHKITKRGQNVTFRCDPISEHNRLYWYRQTLGQGPEFLTYFQNEAQLEKSRLLSDRFSAERPKGSFSTLEIQRTEQGDSAMYLCASSSDLLGAGERPGELFFGEGSRLTVL.